This paragraph covers one TCR beta chain sequence. The antigen is unknown. The sample originates from a study of T cell responses to AZD1222 COVID-19 vaccine. The V end was cut by 0 bases, the J end by 0 bases, with 6 bases between. This CDR3 is 14 amino acids long. In germline, CDR1 is GTSNPN, CDR2 SVGIG (reference sequence). Study-wide results and caveats: Two AZD1222 administrations were followed by greater Spike-specific TCR breadth and depth. In all cases, repertoires were sampled only after the peak T cell response.

The assay was immunoSEQ multiplex PCR, and TCRdb's table has in-frame clones only and misses some. The repertoire holds approximately 110,000 clones, more than 75% seen once, with 1.2% in the top ten. The chain is built from TRBV30 and TRBJ2-1, with D unresolved. This sample comprised peripheral blood, obtained on day 0 of AZD1222 vaccination. This clonotype originated in an adult in good health. The CDR3 reads CAWSVDYSYNEQFF. The CDR3 DNA reads as TGTGCCTGGAGTGTAGATTACTCCTACAATGAGCAGTTCTTC.